One sample yielded the 21 T cell receptor beta chains listed below, sequenced in a study of shared clonotypes between healthy human individuals. Sequencing was performed with immunoSEQ multiplex PCR; in TCRdb, only in-frame clones are kept and a portion is missing. The sample contains fewer than 3 million clones, less than 95% of which appear only once. The source material was naive CD4+ T cells from PBMCs. The subset here: CD45RA+ positively selected. These receptors were taken from a man between 18 and 35 years old in good health. Some clones in this sample may be carry-over from other donors' samples.

CDR3 sequence: CASHYLAGSSYNEQFF. The CDR3 DNA reads TGCGCCAGCCATTACCTAGCGGGAAGCTCCTACAATGAGCAGTTCTTC. This chain uses TRBV5-1 with TRBJ2-1, with 9 bases aligning to TRBD2. The ends lost 7 bases at V and 0 bases at J; junction bases unmatched: 8. The CDR3 consists of 16 residues. Germline-derived CDR1 and CDR2 are SGHRS and YFSETQ.

The CDR3 loop reads CASSSSPGPVSQPQHF. Written as DNA, the CDR3 is TGTGCCAGCAGTTCTTCTCCGGGCCCCGTATCTCAGCCCCAGCATTTT. The rearrangement uses TRBV28 and TRBJ1-5; D gene uncertain. The V gene's germline CDR1 is MDHEN and CDR2 SYDVKM. The V end was cut by 4 bases, the J end by 6 bases, with 19 bases between. The CDR3 is 16 residues long. The variable domain in full, completed from reference TRBV28 and TRBJ1-5, reads DVKVTQSSRYLVKRTGEKVFLECVQDMDHENMFWYRQDPGLGLRLIYFSYDVKMKEKGDIPEGYSVSREKKERFSLILESASTNQTSMYLCASSSSPGPVSQPQHFGDGTRLSIL.

The chain recombines TRBV7-8 with TRBJ1-5, with D hard to call. The CDR3 is 15 amino acids. From germline, CDR1 is SGHVS and CDR2 FQNEAQ. V lost 0 bases, J lost 3 bases, and 9 bases lay in between. The chain's CDR3 is CASSLAGGYNQPQHF. The CDR3 DNA sequence: TGTGCCAGCAGCTTAGCGGGCGGCTACAATCAGCCCCAGCATTTT. Full variable domain (remainder filled in from reference TRBV7-8 and TRBJ1-5): GAGVSQSPRYKVAKRGQDVALRCDPISGHVSLFWYQQALGQGPEFLTYFQNEAQLDKSGLPSDRFFAERPEGSVSTLKIQRTQQEDSAVYLCASSLAGGYNQPQHFGDGTRLSIL.

This chain connects TRBV29-1 to TRBJ1-4, with unresolved D. V shed 5 bases and J shed 0 bases, with 10 bases lying between them. Germline-derived CDR1 and CDR2 are SQVTM and ANQGSEA. The CDR3 extends over 14 amino acids. The CDR3 bases are TGCAGCGTTCTTCAGACTGCAACTAATGAAAAACTGTTTTTT. Translating gives CSVLQTATNEKLFF.

The chain combines TRBV6-6 with TRBJ1-1, with D maybe TRBD1 (6 bases). The V end was cut by 3 bases, the J end by 1 base, with 12 bases between. This CDR3 is 15 amino acids long. Germline V CDR1 and CDR2: MNHNY, SVGAGI (reference sequence). Here the CDR3 reads CASSYSGAKNTEAFF. The CDR3 nucleotides are TGTGCCAGCAGTTATTCAGGGGCAAAGAACACTGAAGCTTTCTTT.

This sequence joins TRBV4-2 and TRBJ2-5, with TRBD2 matching 14 bases. The CDR3 loop spans 19 amino acids. Germline CDR1 LGHNA, CDR2 YNFKEQ. The trim removed 2 bases at V and 5 bases at J, leaving 13 bases unmatched. The CDR3 DNA follows: TGTGCCAGCAGCCAATCAAACTCCGGGACTAGCGGGAGATCCGAGACCCAGTACTTC. Its protein product is CASSQSNSGTSGRSETQYF.

V is TRBV30 and J is TRBJ1-1; D is uncertain. V was clipped by 6 bases and J by 5 bases, with 28 bases between them. Germline CDR1 reads GTSNPN; CDR2 reads SVGIG (reference sequence). This CDR3 has 17 residues. CDR3: CACNKRILQQIRTEAFF. The CDR3 region has the DNA TGTGCCTGCAATAAGAGAATTCTCCAGCAAATAAGAACTGAAGCTTTCTTT.

In nucleotides, the CDR3 is TGTGCCACCAGCAGACGAACAGGGAACGATGAAAAACTGTTTTTT. This gives the protein CATSRRTGNDEKLFF. This chain joins TRBV15 and TRBJ1-4; possible D gene TRBD1, 6 bases. The CDR3 runs to 15 residues. Germline V gene sequence: CDR1 LNHNV, CDR2 YYDKDF (reference sequence). Trimming removed 2 bases at V and 6 bases at J, with 13 bases between.

The chain is built from TRBV2 and TRBJ2-3, with 10 bases identical to TRBD2. The CDR3 sequence is 15 residues long. Losses at the gene ends were 4 bases for V and 5 bases for J; bases not matched to a gene: 6. Germline V gives CDR1 SNHLY, CDR2 FYNNEI. The CDR3 sequence is CASSVSSGSGDTQYF. The CDR3 region has the DNA TGTGCCAGCAGTGTCTCTAGCGGGAGTGGAGATACGCAGTATTTT. The full variable domain, rest sourced from reference TRBV2 and TRBJ2-3, is EPEVTQTPSHQVTQMGQEVILRCVPISNHLYFYWYRQILGQKVEFLVSFYNNEISEKSEIFDDQFSVERPDGSNFTLKIRSTKLEDSAMYFCASSVSSGSGDTQYFGPGTRLTVL.

On this clone itself: The identical CDR3 is also encoded by other nucleotide sequences in the sample. The chain uses TRBV19 and TRBJ1-2; D unclear. This CDR3 contains 13 residues. Germline-derived CDR1 and CDR2 are LNHDA and SQIVND (reference sequence). With 3 bases removed from V and 4 bases from J, the gap between germline ends came to 9 bases. The CDR3 region is CASSIGVAYGYTF. As DNA, the CDR3 is TGTGCCAGTAGTATTGGGGTAGCCTATGGCTACACCTTC.

V and J are TRBV5-1 and TRBJ2-1; 14 nucleotides align to TRBD2. In germline, CDR1 is SGHRS, CDR2 YFSETQ. The CDR3 covers 16 residues. Trimming at V came to 0 bases and at J to 9 bases, leaving 5 bases not matched to a gene. The CDR3 DNA sequence: TGCGCCAGCAGCTTGGGGGGACTAGCGGGAGAGGGTGAGCAGTTCTTC. It encodes CASSLGGLAGEGEQFF.

CDR3 amino acids: CSVAWDRARSEAFF. The CDR3 nucleotides are TGCAGCGTCGCTTGGGACAGGGCGCGCTCTGAAGCTTTCTTT. The chain recombines TRBV29-1 with TRBJ1-1; 9 positions agree with TRBD1. This CDR3 comprises 14 residues. Germline CDR1 is SQVTM and CDR2 is ANQGSEA. J lost 6 bases, V lost 6 bases, and 11 bases had no gene match.

V is TRBV9 and J is TRBJ2-2; D may be TRBD2 (7 bases). Germline CDR1 is SGDLS and CDR2 is YYNGEE. The CDR3 runs 17 residues. V was pared by 4 bases and J by 0 bases, with 16 bases between. The CDR3 sequence is CASSRGGGASNTGELFF. Written as DNA, the CDR3 is TGTGCCAGCAGCAGAGGGGGAGGGGCATCGAACACCGGGGAGCTGTTTTTT.

This chain links TRBV10-2 with TRBJ1-5, with a weak D call TRBD1 (5 bases). The V and J ends lost 6 bases and 7 bases respectively, with 16 bases between them. The CDR3 runs to 14 residues. Germline V gene sequence: CDR1 WSHSY, CDR2 SAAADI. CDR3 residues: CASSDGTRGQPQHF. The CDR3 DNA is TGCGCCAGCAGCGATGGGACCCGGGGGCAGCCCCAGCATTTT.

The gene calls are TRBV19 and TRBJ1-2; 8 bases agree with TRBD1. Losses at the gene ends were 2 bases for V and 4 bases for J; bases not matched to a gene: 12. The length of the CDR3 is 17 residues. Germline V CDR1 and CDR2: LNHDA, SQIVND (reference sequence). The CDR3 bases are TGTGCCAGTAGTATATCAACCAGGGGGCGCGGCACCTATGGCTACACCTTC. Residues: CASSISTRGRGTYGYTF.

The chain uses TRBV2 and TRBJ2-7; 8 nucleotides agree with TRBD1. CDR3 length equals 13 residues. Germline CDR1 and CDR2: SNHLY and FYNNEI. V lost 7 bases, J lost 4 bases, and 6 bases stayed unmatched. The DNA of the CDR3 is TGTGCCAGCATGCGGACAGGGCTTTACGAGCAGTACTTC. Protein: CASMRTGLYEQYF.

The chain links TRBV11-1 to TRBJ1-1; D unresolved. The V end was cut by 4 bases, the J end by 5 bases, with 11 bases between. The CDR3 loop spans 13 amino acids. The germline V gene has CDR1 SGHAT and CDR2 FQDESV (reference sequence). The CDR3 spells CASSSLLGTEAFF. CDR3 in DNA: TGTGCCAGCAGCTCGCTGCTGGGGACTGAAGCTTTCTTT. Complete variable domain (other parts from reference TRBV11-1 and TRBJ1-1): EAEVAQSPRYKITEKSQAVAFWCDPISGHATLYWYRQILGQGPELLVQFQDESVVDDSQLPKDRFSAERLKGVDSTLKIQPAELGDSAMYLCASSSLLGTEAFFGQGTRLTVV.

This clone was detected only once. The chain couples TRBV6-1 to TRBJ2-1; D is unresolved. The V gene's germline CDR1 is MNHNS and CDR2 SASEGT. The CDR3 spans 12 residues. V shed 2 bases and J shed 5 bases, with 4 bases lying between them. CDR3 nucleotides: TGTGCCAGCAGTGAAAAACACAATGAGCAGTTCTTC. It yields the protein CASSEKHNEQFF.

The chain carries TRBV27 and TRBJ1-4; D uncertain. Trimming pared 7 bases from V and 5 bases from J, leaving 17 bases between. This CDR3 spans 15 amino acids. Germline assignment: CDR1 MNHEY and CDR2 SMNVEV (reference sequence). The CDR3 sequence: CASTYPPSGNEKLFF. The DNA for the CDR3 is TGTGCCAGCACCTACCCCCCGAGCGGAAATGAAAAACTGTTTTTT.

As to this clone: The sample has other DNA sequences that encode this CDR3 too. V is TRBV6-5 and J is TRBJ2-1; 7 bases align to TRBD2. CDR1 MNHEY and CDR2 SVGAGI come from the germline V gene. The CDR3 runs to 15 residues. V was pared by 2 bases and J by 0 bases, with 1 base of the junction left unmatched. CDR3 coding DNA: TGTGCCAGCAGTTACGGCGGGAGCTCCTACAATGAGCAGTTCTTC. It encodes CASSYGGSSYNEQFF.

V is TRBV18 and J is TRBJ2-5; TRBD2 aligns across 10 bases. CDR3 size: 16 residues. Unmatched junction bases numbered 7, after V lost 3 bases and J lost 3 bases. Per the germline V gene, CDR1 is KGHSH and CDR2 is LQKENI. The CDR3 sequence is CASSPFRGLAEETQYF. Written as DNA, the CDR3 is TGTGCCAGCTCACCGTTCCGAGGACTAGCGGAAGAGACCCAGTACTTC.